The 23 T cell receptor beta chains below were found in one sample sequenced in a study of blood T cell repertoires in COVID-19. The protocol was immunoSEQ multiplex PCR, while the TCRdb copy is restricted to in-frame clones and leaves out a portion. The table has 150,000 to 250,000 clones, 82% seen once. The sample comprised PBMCs or T cells enriched from blood (not recorded which). All receptors come from a middle-aged man who had recovered from COVID-19.

The chain has TRBV6-5 and TRBJ2-7, with D maybe TRBD1 (5 bases). With 2 bases removed from V and 3 bases from J, the gap between germline ends came to 8 bases. There are 13 residues in the CDR3. The germline V gene has CDR1 MNHEY and CDR2 SVGAGI. The CDR3 sequence is CASSYSRGYEQYV. The CDR3 DNA reads as TGTGCCAGCAGTTACAGTAGGGGCTACGAGCAGTACGTC.

The chain combines TRBV19 with TRBJ1-2; D call uncertain. With 0 bases removed from V and 4 bases from J, the gap between germline ends came to 3 bases. The length of the CDR3 is 12 residues. Looked up from germline, CDR1 is LNHDA and CDR2 is SQIVND (reference sequence). CDR3 region: CASSIDRYGYTF. The CDR3 bases are TGTGCCAGTAGTATAGACCGCTATGGCTACACCTTC.

As for this clone: Within the sample, other DNA sequences also encode this same CDR3. The V gene is TRBV7-2, the J gene TRBJ1-2; 9 nucleotides agree with TRBD1. The CDR3 spans 13 residues. V shed 5 bases and J 8 bases; nucleotides not matched to a gene: 6. The germline V gene has CDR1 SGHTA and CDR2 FQGNSA. The DNA of the CDR3 is TGTGCCAGCAGCCCGGGACAGGGTGAAGGCTACACCTTC. Amino acid sequence: CASSPGQGEGYTF.

The count of this clone is one. The CDR3 DNA reads TGTGCCAGCAGCTTGCGTGTAGGGGGCTCGGTCGAGCAGTACTTC. This codes for CASSLRVGGSVEQYF. The chain uses TRBV5-5 and TRBJ2-7; 7 bases fit TRBD1. The V gene end was trimmed by 1 base and the J gene end by 6 bases; junction bases not matched to a gene: 10. Germline CDR1 SGHKS, CDR2 YYEKEE (reference sequence). This CDR3 contains 15 residues.

CDR3 nucleotides: TGTGCCTGGAGGGAGGAGATTGAAGCTTTCTTT. Translated: CAWREEIEAFF. The gene calls are TRBV30 and TRBJ1-1; no definite D call. CDR1 GTSNPN and CDR2 SVGIG come from the germline V gene (reference sequence). The CDR3 extends over 11 amino acids. V was cut by 3 bases and J by 7 bases, with 9 bases left in between.

The V call is TRBV30, the J call TRBJ2-1; D unclear. The germline gives CDR1 GTSNPN, CDR2 SVGIG (reference sequence). The ends were cut back, 0 bases at V and 0 bases at J, with 12 bases in the middle. The CDR3 runs 16 residues. The DNA for the CDR3 is TGTGCCTGGAGTGTAGACTTCTCAAGCTCCTACAATGAGCAGTTCTTC. Translated: CAWSVDFSSSYNEQFF.

This chain joins TRBV5-1 and TRBJ1-4, with D hard to call. CDR3 length: 15 residues. CDR1 and CDR2 (germline): SGHRS, YFSETQ. Trimming removed 6 bases from V and 0 bases from J, with 12 bases in between. For the CDR3, the DNA is TGCGCCAGCACCCGTGACACTTCAACTAATGAAAAACTGTTTTTT. Translated: CASTRDTSTNEKLFF.

The chain joins TRBV2 to TRBJ1-1; D is ambiguous. V lost 4 bases and J lost 1, with 7 bases in between. Germline V gives CDR1 SNHLY, CDR2 FYNNEI. The CDR3 contains 13 residues. CDR3 nucleotide sequence: TGTGCCAGCAGTGCGCGGGAGAACACTGAAGCTTTCTTT. Its translation: CASSARENTEAFF.

The chain has TRBV7-9 and TRBJ1-2, with D uncertain. The V gene lost 1 base and the J gene lost 8 bases, with 11 bases spanning the gap. Germline values: CDR1 SEHNR, CDR2 FQNEAQ (reference sequence). CDR3 length: 13 amino acids. CDR3 nucleotide sequence: TGTGCCAGCAGCTTAGTACCGTCCGGGGGCTACACCTTC. Its protein product is CASSLVPSGGYTF.

A few counts support this clone. The rearrangement links TRBV7-2 to TRBJ1-4, with no clear D. CDR3 size: 15 residues. V was pared by 4 bases and J by 0 bases, with 9 bases between. The V gene's germline CDR1 is SGHTA and CDR2 FQGNSA. CDR3 DNA sequence: TGTGCCAGCAGCTCGAACGGGGCAACTAATGAAAAACTGTTTTTT. Its translation: CASSSNGATNEKLFF.

CDR3 bases: TGCGCCAGCAGCCGCTCCCCCGGGGGAGATACGCAGTATTTT. This codes for CASSRSPGGDTQYF. The chain carries TRBV4-3 and TRBJ2-3; D might be TRBD2 (6 bases). CDR1 is LGHNA and CDR2 is YSLEER in the germline V gene. V gave up 4 bases and J gave up 5 bases, with 13 bases separating them. The CDR3 runs 14 residues.

V usage is TRBV6-1 and J usage is TRBJ1-2; TRBD1 aligns across 7 bases. CDR3 length equals 13 residues. Unmatched junction bases numbered 3, after V lost 2 bases and J lost 6 bases. Germline V gene data show CDR1 as MNHNS and CDR2 as SASEGT. CDR3 DNA sequence: TGTGCCAGCAGTGAATCACAGGGGCATGGCTACACCTTC. It encodes CASSESQGHGYTF.

The chain employs TRBV9 and TRBJ1-3; 8 bases map to TRBD1. The CDR3 is 14 residues long. CDR1 and CDR2 (germline): SGDLS, YYNGEE. The J segment lost 2 bases and the V segment lost 3 bases, leaving 1 base of the junction unmatched. The CDR3 sequence: CASSATGAGNTIYF. Here the CDR3 DNA reads TGTGCCAGCAGCGCGACAGGGGCTGGAAACACCATATATTTT.

This clone was seen a few times. The CDR3 sequence is CASSQDRDRAFF. CDR3 bases: TGCGCCAGCAGCCAAGACAGGGATAGAGCTTTCTTT. The rearrangement links TRBV4-1 to TRBJ1-1; the D gene is possibly TRBD1 (5 bases). The germline gives CDR1 MGHRA, CDR2 YSYEKL. This CDR3 spans 12 amino acids. V shed 0 bases and J shed 10 bases, with 9 bases lying between them.

The CDR3 spells CASIVQGINSPLHF. For the CDR3, the DNA is TGTGCCAGCATCGTACAGGGGATCAATTCACCCCTCCACTTT. The chain has TRBV28 and TRBJ1-6; 7 positions agree with TRBD1. The CDR3 has 14 amino acids. The germline gives CDR1 MDHEN, CDR2 SYDVKM. J was trimmed by 7 bases and V by 7 bases; bases with no gene match: 7.

Concerning this clone itself: Mismatch with germline at one junction end may stem from a read error. The chain links TRBV4-3 to TRBJ2-1; D is possibly TRBD2 (6 bases). The CDR3 covers 16 residues. Germline CDR1 LGHNA, CDR2 YSLEER. The CDR3 spells CVSSQDLAGFYNEQFF. DNA of the CDR3: TGCGTCAGCAGCCAAGATCTCGCGGGATTCTACAATGAGCAGTTCTTC.

In its sample, this clone was seen a few times. The chain combines TRBV19 with TRBJ1-1; D remains ambiguous. Trimming removed 2 bases at V and 4 bases at J, with 5 bases between. CDR1 and CDR2 (germline): LNHDA, SQIVND (reference sequence). This CDR3 contains 12 residues. CDR3 bases: TGTGCCAGTAGTATAAGCATCACTGAAGCTTTCTTT. Protein: CASSISITEAFF.

The chain employs TRBV19 and TRBJ1-3; 9 nucleotides match TRBD1. V trimming: 3 bases; J trimming: 3 bases; junction bases outside the gene matches: 3. This CDR3 region has 15 residues. Germline CDR1 LNHDA, CDR2 SQIVND (reference sequence). CDR3 amino acids: CASSMGQGSGNTIYF. DNA for the CDR3: TGTGCCAGTAGTATGGGACAGGGCAGTGGAAACACCATATATTTT.

The chain links TRBV10-3 to TRBJ2-3; 8 bases fit TRBD2. Looked up from germline, CDR1 is ENHRY and CDR2 is SYGVKD. This CDR3 is built from 16 residues. V was clipped by 1 base and J by 5 bases; unmatched bases: 8. In nucleotides, the CDR3 is TGTGCCATCAGTGAGTTAACCGGGAGGGCCAGAGATACGCAGTATTTT. Translating it yields CAISELTGRARDTQYF.

This chain links TRBV11-3 with TRBJ2-1; 9 bases align to TRBD2. The germline V gene encodes CDR1 SGHNT and CDR2 YENEEA. CDR3 length: 17 residues. The junction had 7 bases not matched to a gene; V was cut back by 2 bases and J by 2 bases. CDR3 protein: CASSLKSRGRAYNEQFF. The DNA of the CDR3 is TGTGCCAGCAGCTTAAAAAGTCGCGGGAGGGCCTACAATGAGCAGTTCTTC.

The V and J genes are TRBV6-5 and TRBJ2-1; 10 positions match TRBD2. The ends lost 4 bases at V and 4 bases at J; junction bases unmatched: 4. The CDR3 contains 15 residues. CDR1 and CDR2 from the germline V gene are MNHEY and SVGAGI. The CDR3 is CASSLAGGLYNEQFF. DNA of the CDR3: TGTGCCAGCAGTTTAGCGGGAGGTTTATACAATGAGCAGTTCTTC.

The rearrangement joins TRBV5-4 to TRBJ2-2; D may be TRBD2 (6 bases). The germline V gene encodes CDR1 SGHNT and CDR2 YYREEE (reference sequence). Deletions cut 1 base from V and 0 bases from J, with 16 bases between. The CDR3 is 18 amino acids. The CDR3 bases are TGTGCCAGCAGCTTGTTCGCCCGGGAGCGCGCGAACACCGGGGAGCTGTTTTTT. Its protein is CASSLFARERANTGELFF.

The chain uses TRBV18 and TRBJ2-2, with 7 bases that match TRBD2. Unmatched junction bases numbered 7, after V lost 0 bases and J lost 6 bases. From germline, CDR1 is KGHSH and CDR2 LQKENI. The CDR3 has 16 amino acids. The CDR3 coding sequence is TGTGCCAGCTCACCACCGGAGGGAGGGCCCTCCGGGGAGCTGTTTTTT. This translates into CASSPPEGGPSGELFF.